This T cell receptor beta chain derives from a study of OX40 agonist ivuxolimab in advanced cancers. Study-level background: Ivuxolimab, an antibody that agonizes OX40 (CD134), was administered to the patients. The group had a mean age of around 64 years, ranged from about 20 to 79, and was around 86% male.

Blood draws occurred at baseline, cycle 4 day 1, and cycle 7 day 1. TCRdb keeps only in-frame clones here, not all; method: immunoSEQ multiplex PCR. The sample lists 91,000 or so clones; about nine tenths were seen once. V dropped 4 bases and J dropped 4; count of bases not matched to a gene: 7. This CDR3 spans 15 amino acids. CDR1 SGHNT and CDR2 YYREEE come from the germline V gene (reference sequence). This TCR derives from an adult with an advanced solid tumor such as melanoma, head and neck, liver or kidney cancer. The sequenced sample was CD4+ or CD8+ T cells sorted from blood, obtained in a trial of the OX40 agonist ivuxolimab. The V gene is TRBV5-4, the J gene TRBJ2-1, with 8 bases that match TRBD1. The CDR3 region is CASSQDRALYNEQFF. DNA for the CDR3: TGTGCCAGCAGCCAGGACAGGGCCCTATACAATGAGCAGTTCTTC.